The rows below give T cell receptor beta chains drawn from one sample of a study of blood T cell repertoires in COVID-19. Assay used: immunoSEQ multiplex PCR; TCRdb lists only in-frame clones, some missing. The table has about 440,000 clones, around nine tenths seen once. The sequenced sample was PBMCs or T cells enriched from blood (not recorded which). The receptors derive from a woman aged 18 to 35 with acute COVID-19. Each CDR3 is given with its conserved first and last residue.

j_call cdr3_length v_call cdr3_aa
TRBJ1-5 14 TRBV9 CASSVDQGNQPQHF
TRBJ2-3 17 TRBV12-5 CASGLGLAGVSTDTQYF
TRBJ1-1 15 TRBV4-1 CASSYTPDRATEAFF
TRBJ1-3 12 TRBV28 CASRQTGNTIYF
TRBJ2-3 17 TRBV5-1 CASSSWRAGDRTDTQYF
TRBJ2-7 15 TRBV6-2/TRBV6-3 CASSLTQSGTYEQYF
TRBJ2-1 14 TRBV6-5 CASSPRVYSDEQFF
TRBJ2-1 19 TRBV15 CATSRVPTVAGSSYNEQFF
TRBJ2-1 14 TRBV7-2 CASSLRLSSGGEFF
TRBJ2-6 14 TRBV19 CASSLLSGANVLTF
TRBJ2-3 19 TRBV4-3 CASSQEKGLAGVSTDTQYF